This TCR beta chain was captured in a study of somatic mutations in cytotoxic T cells in rheumatoid arthritis. With regard to this clone: What it binds is unknown.

The study's findings and limits: No age-related increase in CD8+ clonality was seen in healthy controls, but one was seen in rheumatoid arthritis patients. About an eighth of the roughly 65 patients had a largest CD8+ clone above 20% of CD8+ cells.

Libraries were prepared by immunoSEQ multiplex PCR; TCRdb keeps only in-frame clonotypes and omits some of them. The data show over 10,000 clones, around 68% seen once. Positive magnetic bead selection isolated CD4+ and CD8+ cells, and flow cytometry checked purity. Trimming cost V 10 bases and J 4 bases; bases outside gene matches: 10. The CDR3 totals 14 residues. Germline CDR1 reads MNHEY; CDR2 reads SVGAGI. This chain uses TRBV6-5 with TRBJ2-5, with 9 positions matching TRBD2. The source is a man in his 70s in good health. Sequenced input: CD8+ T cells sorted from blood. CDR3 nucleotide sequence: TGTGCCACCTGGGGGCGGGGGGGCGGAGAGACCCAGTACTTC. This encodes CATWGRGGGETQYF.